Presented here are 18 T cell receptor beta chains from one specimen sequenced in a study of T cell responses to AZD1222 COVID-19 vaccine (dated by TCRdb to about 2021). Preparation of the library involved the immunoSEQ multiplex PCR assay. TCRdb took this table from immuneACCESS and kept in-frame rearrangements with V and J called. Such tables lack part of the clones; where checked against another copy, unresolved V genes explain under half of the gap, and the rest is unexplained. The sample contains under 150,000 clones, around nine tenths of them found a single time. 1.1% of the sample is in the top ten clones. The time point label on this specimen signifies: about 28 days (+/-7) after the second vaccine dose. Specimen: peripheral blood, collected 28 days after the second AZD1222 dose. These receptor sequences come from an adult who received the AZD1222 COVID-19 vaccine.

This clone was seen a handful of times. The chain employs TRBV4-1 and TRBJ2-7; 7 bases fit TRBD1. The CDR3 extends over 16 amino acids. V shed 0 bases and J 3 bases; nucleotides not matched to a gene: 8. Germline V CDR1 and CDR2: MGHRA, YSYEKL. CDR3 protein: CASSQEFRTGIYEQYF. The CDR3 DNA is TGCGCCAGCAGCCAAGAGTTTCGGACAGGTATCTACGAGCAGTACTTC.

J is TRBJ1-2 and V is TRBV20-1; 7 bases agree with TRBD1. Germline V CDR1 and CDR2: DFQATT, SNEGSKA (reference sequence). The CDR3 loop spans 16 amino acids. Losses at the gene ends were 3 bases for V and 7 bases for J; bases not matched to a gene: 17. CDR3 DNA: TGCAGTGCTAGTAGGGGACAGTTTGGCGGTGAGGCTGGCTACACCTTC. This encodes CSASRGQFGGEAGYTF.

The CDR3 nucleotides read TGTGCCAGCAGCGGTTTAACAGGGAGCTCTGGAAACACCATATATTTT. Its translation is CASSGLTGSSGNTIYF. The V gene is TRBV9, the J gene TRBJ1-3; tentative D call: TRBD1 (6 bases). The V gene lost 3 bases and the J gene lost 0 bases, with 13 bases spanning the gap. Germline V gene data show CDR1 as SGDLS and CDR2 as YYNGEE. The CDR3 consists of 16 residues.

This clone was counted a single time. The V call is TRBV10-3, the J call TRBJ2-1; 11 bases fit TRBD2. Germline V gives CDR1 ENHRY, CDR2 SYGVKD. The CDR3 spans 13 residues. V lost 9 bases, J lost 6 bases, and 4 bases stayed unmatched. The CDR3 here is CAIAGTSGNEQFF. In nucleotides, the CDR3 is TGTGCCATAGCCGGGACTAGCGGCAATGAGCAGTTCTTC.

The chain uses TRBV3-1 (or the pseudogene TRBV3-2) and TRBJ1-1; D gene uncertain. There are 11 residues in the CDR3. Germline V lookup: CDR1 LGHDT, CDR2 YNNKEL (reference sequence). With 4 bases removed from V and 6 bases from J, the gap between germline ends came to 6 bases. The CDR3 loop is CASSLGSEAFF. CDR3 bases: TGTGCCAGCAGCCTGGGGTCTGAAGCTTTCTTT.

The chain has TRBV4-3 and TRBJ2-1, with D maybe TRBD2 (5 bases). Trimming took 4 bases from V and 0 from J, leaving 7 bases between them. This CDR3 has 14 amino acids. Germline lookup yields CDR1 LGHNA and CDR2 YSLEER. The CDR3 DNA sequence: TGCGCCAGCAGCCGGGAGCGCTCCTACAATGAGCAGTTCTTC. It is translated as CASSRERSYNEQFF.

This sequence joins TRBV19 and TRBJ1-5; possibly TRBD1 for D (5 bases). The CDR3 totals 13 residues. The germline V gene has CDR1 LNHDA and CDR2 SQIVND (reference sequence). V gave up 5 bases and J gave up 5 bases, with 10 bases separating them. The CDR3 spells CASSSQADQPQHF. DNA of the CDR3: TGTGCCAGTAGTTCACAGGCTGATCAGCCCCAGCATTTT.

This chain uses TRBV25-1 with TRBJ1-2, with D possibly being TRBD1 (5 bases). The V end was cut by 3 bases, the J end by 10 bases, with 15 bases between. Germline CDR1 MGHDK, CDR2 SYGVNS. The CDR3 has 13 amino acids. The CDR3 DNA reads TGTGCCAGCAGTGACCGCCGGACGGGACCCTACACCTTC. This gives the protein CASSDRRTGPYTF.

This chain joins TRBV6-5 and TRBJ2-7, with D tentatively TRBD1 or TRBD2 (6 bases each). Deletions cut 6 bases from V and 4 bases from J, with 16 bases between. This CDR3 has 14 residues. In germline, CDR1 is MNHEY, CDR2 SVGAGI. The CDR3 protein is CASSPPGAPYEQYF. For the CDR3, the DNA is TGTGCCAGCAGCCCCCCGGGGGCCCCTTACGAGCAGTACTTC.

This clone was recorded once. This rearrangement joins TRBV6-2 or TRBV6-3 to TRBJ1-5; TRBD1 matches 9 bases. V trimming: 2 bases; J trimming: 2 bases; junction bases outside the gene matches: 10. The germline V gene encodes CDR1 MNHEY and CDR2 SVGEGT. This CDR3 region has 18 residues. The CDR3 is CASSYPRTGGGGNQPQHF. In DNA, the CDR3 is TGTGCCAGCAGTTACCCGAGAACAGGGGGCGGGGGCAATCAGCCCCAGCATTTT.

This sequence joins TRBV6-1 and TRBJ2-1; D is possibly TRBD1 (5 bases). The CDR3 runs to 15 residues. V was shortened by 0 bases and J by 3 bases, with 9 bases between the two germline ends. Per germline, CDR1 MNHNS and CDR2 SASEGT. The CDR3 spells CASSEAWGSYNEQFF. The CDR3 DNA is TGTGCCAGCAGTGAAGCTTGGGGCAGCTACAATGAGCAGTTCTTC.

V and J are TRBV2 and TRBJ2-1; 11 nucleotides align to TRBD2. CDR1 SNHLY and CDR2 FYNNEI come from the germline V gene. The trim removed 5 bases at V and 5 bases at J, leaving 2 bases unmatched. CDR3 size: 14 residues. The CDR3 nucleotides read TGTGCCAGCAGTACTAGCGGGAGCAACAATGAGCAGTTCTTC. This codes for CASSTSGSNNEQFF. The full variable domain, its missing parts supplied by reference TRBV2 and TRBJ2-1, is EPEVTQTPSHQVTQMGQEVILRCVPISNHLYFYWYRQILGQKVEFLVSFYNNEISEKSEIFDDQFSVERPDGSNFTLKIRSTKLEDSAMYFCASSTSGSNNEQFFGPGTRLTVL.

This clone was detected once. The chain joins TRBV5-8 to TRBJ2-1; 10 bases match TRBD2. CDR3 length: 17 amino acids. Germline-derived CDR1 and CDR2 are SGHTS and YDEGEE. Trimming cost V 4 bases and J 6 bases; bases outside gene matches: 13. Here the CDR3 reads CASSPALAGAGTNEQFF. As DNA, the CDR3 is TGTGCCAGCAGCCCGGCGCTAGCGGGGGCCGGTACCAATGAGCAGTTCTTC.

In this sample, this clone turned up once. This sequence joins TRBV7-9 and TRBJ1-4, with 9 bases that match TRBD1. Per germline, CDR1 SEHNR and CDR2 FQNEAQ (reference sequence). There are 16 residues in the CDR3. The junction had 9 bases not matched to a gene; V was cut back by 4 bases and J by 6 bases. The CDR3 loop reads CASSSWGDRADEKLFF. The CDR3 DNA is TGTGCCAGCAGCTCTTGGGGGGACAGGGCGGATGAAAAACTGTTTTTT.

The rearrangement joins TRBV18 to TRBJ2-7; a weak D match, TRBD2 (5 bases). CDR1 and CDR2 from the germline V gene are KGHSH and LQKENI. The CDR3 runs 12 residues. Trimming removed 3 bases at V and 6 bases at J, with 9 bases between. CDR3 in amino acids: CASSPPGGEQYF. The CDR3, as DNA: TGTGCCAGCTCACCTCCAGGAGGCGAGCAGTACTTC.

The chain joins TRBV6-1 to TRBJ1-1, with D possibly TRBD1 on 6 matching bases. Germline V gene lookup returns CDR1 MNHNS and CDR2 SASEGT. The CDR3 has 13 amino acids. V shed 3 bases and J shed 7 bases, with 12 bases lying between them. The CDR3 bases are TGTGCCAGCAGTGACCGGACAGCTCATGAAGCTTTCTTT. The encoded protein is CASSDRTAHEAFF.

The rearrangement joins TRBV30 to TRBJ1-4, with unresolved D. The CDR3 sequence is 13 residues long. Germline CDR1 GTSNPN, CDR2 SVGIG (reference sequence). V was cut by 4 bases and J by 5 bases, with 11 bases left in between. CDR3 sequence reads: CAWISDGNEKLFF. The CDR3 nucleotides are TGTGCCTGGATTAGTGACGGCAATGAAAAACTGTTTTTT.

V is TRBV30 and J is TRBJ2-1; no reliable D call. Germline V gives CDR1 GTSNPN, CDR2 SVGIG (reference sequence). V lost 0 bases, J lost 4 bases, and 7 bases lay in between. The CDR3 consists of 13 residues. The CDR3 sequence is CAWSVNRYNEQFF. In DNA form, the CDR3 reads TGTGCCTGGAGTGTCAACAGATACAATGAGCAGTTCTTC.